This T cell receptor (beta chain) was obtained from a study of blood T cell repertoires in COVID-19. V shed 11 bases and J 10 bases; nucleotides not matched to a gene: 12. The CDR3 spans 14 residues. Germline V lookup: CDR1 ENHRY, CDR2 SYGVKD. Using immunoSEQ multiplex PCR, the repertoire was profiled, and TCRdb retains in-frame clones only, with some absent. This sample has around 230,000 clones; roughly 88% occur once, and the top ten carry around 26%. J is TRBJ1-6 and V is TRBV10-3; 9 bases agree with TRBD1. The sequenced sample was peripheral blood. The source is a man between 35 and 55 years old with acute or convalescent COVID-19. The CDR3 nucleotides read TGTGCCGTAACCGGGACAGGGCCCGGCTCACCCCTCCACTTT. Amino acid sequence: CAVTGTGPGSPLHF.